This TCR beta chain was identified during a study of OX40 agonist ivuxolimab in advanced cancers. A note on the overall study: Ivuxolimab was a fully human IgG2 agonistic monoclonal antibody targeting the costimulatory receptor OX40 (CD134). Intravenous ivuxolimab was administered to patients every 2 weeks at six dose levels: 0.01, 0.1, 0.3, 1.5, 3 and 10 mg/kg. Among the roughly 52 dose-escalation patients, approximately 20 had hepatocellular carcinoma, 15 melanoma, 9 renal cell carcinoma and 9 head and neck cancer. A male proportion of approximately 83% and a mean age of approximately 61 years, ranging from 23 to 79, were recorded for the dose-escalation cohort. Prior anti-PD-1, anti-PD-L1 or anti-CTLA-4 therapy was permitted, and checkpoint inhibitors had been received by around 40% of dose-escalation patients. Partial responses occurred in three dose-escalation patients, of whom one had hepatocellular carcinoma and two had cutaneous melanoma. The purpose of peripheral TCRbeta sequencing was to test whether ivuxolimab changed TCR sequence diversity and led to clonal T-cell expansion. The monotherapy dose-escalation portion (N of about 50 patients) of the phase I ivuxolimab trial is reported in the paper.

To sequence the TCRbeta CDR3 region, genomic DNA was isolated from the sorted cells. TCRbeta CDR3 regions were sequenced using the immunoSEQ Assay. The table was pulled from immuneACCESS by TCRdb, which kept in-frame rearrangements only. Such tables lose some clones; where checked, under half of the loss comes from unresolved V genes, and the rest has no known cause. The sample records roughly 58,000 clones, about four fifths of which are singletons. The biggest ten clones account for almost 0.65% of the sample. Remarks on this clone: Its antigen is currently not known. Nothing much larger sits one base from this clone, and base qualities are not available.

Study-wide findings and limitations: Low levels of normalized T-cell clonal expansion were also seen in some nonresponding patients. In the 0.1-3.0 mg/kg groups, partial responders had among the lowest normalized peripheral clonal expansion, particularly in CD8+ T cells. Clonal expansion of both CD4+ and CD8+ blood T cells was observed from baseline to week 6 at doses 0.1 to 3.0 mg/kg. On average, CD8+ T cells showed more expanded clones than CD4+ T cells after ivuxolimab. Which antigens the clonally expanded peripheral T cells were specific for was not determined.

Patients with a history of autoimmune disease or receiving systemic immunosuppression were excluded from the trial. In every dose cohort, peripheral blood was drawn for TCR sequencing at baseline, cycle 4 day 1, and cycle 7 day 1. Samples came from an open-label, multicenter, first-in-human phase I dose-escalation trial of ivuxolimab. Adults with locally advanced or metastatic melanoma, renal cell, hepatocellular, or head and neck squamous cell carcinoma were enrolled in the trial. Before TCR sequencing, CD4+ T cells and CD8+ T cells were sorted from peripheral blood as separate populations. Including cysteine and phenylalanine, the CDR3 has 16 amino acids. Only CDR3 DNA remains: 48 bases, in frame from the first base. CDR1 and CDR2 (MDHEN, SYDVKM) derive from the germline V gene. Trimming leaves V shorter by 4 bases and J shorter by 10 bases, with the junction holding 16 bases beyond the gene matches.

The rearranged segments are TRBV28 and TRBJ2-5; 9 central bases correspond to TRBD1. This TCR was sampled from an adult with an advanced solid tumor such as melanoma, head and neck, liver or kidney cancer. The sample consisted of CD4+ or CD8+ T cells sorted from blood, taken in a trial of the OX40 agonist ivuxolimab. The sequenced DNA is TGTGCCAGCAGTTCTCACCGGGACAGGGCCTCGATGGGCCAGTACTTC. It translates as CASSSHRDRASMGQYF.